Shown below are 32 T cell receptor beta chains from a single sample sequenced in a study of T cell repertoires in cytomegalovirus infection (dated by TCRdb to the late 2010s). TCRdb names Illumina HiSeq 1500 as the instrument used. In TCRdb, the public reads were trimmed at Q25 with fastp and aligned with MiXCR, with productive beta chains retained. Rows merge per CDR3 protein into single entries with the most common DNA and genes. The table for this sample lists some 300,000 distinct CDR3 sequences; about 8.8% of them were counted only once. The top ten hold approximately 2.3% of the sample. Sequencing was performed on PBMCs. The receptors stem from a human donor in good health (CMV status not recorded). Some clones in this sample may be carry-over from other donors' samples.

The sample holds many counts of this clonotype. V usage is TRBV2 and J usage is TRBJ1-1; 7 positions match TRBD1. The V gene's germline CDR1 is SNHLY and CDR2 FYNNEI. The V segment lost 3 bases and the J segment 2 bases; nucleotides outside the gene matches: 12. CDR3 length: 17 amino acids. CDR3 DNA sequence: TGTGCCAGCAGTGATCGACCTCCGGGACAGAAAAACACTGAAGCTTTCTTT. Translated: CASSDRPPGQKNTEAFF.

This clonotype was recorded many times. The chain is built from TRBV20-1 and TRBJ1-5, with 7 bases matching TRBD1. Trimming at V came to 3 bases and at J to 8 bases, leaving 10 bases not matched to a gene. CDR1 and CDR2 (germline): DFQATT, SNEGSKA (reference sequence). This CDR3 is 14 amino acids long. The CDR3 spells CSASPTGKMEPQHF. The CDR3, as DNA: TGCAGTGCTAGTCCGACAGGGAAGATGGAGCCCCAGCATTTT.

This clonotype was picked up many times. This chain uses TRBV12-3 or TRBV12-4 with TRBJ1-4; 11 bases agree with TRBD1. Trimming at V came to 0 bases and at J to 9 bases, leaving 6 bases not matched to a gene. CDR3 length: 16 amino acids. CDR3 residues: CASSLALGQGAKKLFF. DNA of the CDR3: TGTGCCAGCAGTTTAGCCCTAGGACAGGGGGCGAAAAAACTGTTTTTT.

This clonotype was detected a few times. Sequence at one end of the junction differs from germline and may be a read error. The chain carries TRBV2 and TRBJ2-2; the D gene could be TRBD1 or TRBD2 (6 bases each). The CDR3 is 14 residues long. The V gene's germline CDR1 is SNHLY and CDR2 FYNNEI. As DNA, the CDR3 is TGTGCCAGCTGTGAGGGGGGATACACCGGGGAGCTGTTTTTT. This codes for CASCEGGYTGELFF.

This clonotype was picked up a small number of times. J is TRBJ2-7 and V is TRBV5-1; 8 nucleotides agree with TRBD1. The CDR3 loop spans 15 amino acids. Germline loops: CDR1 SGHRS, CDR2 YFSETQ. Germline trimming cut 5 bases from V and 1 base from J; bases unmatched to any gene: 8. The CDR3 DNA reads TGCGCCAGCAGACCCGGACAGGGCAAGTCCTACGAGCAGTACTTC. Amino acid sequence: CASRPGQGKSYEQYF.

The CDR3 reads CSARDPLMNGYTF. CDR3 nucleotides: TGCAGTGCTAGAGATCCCCTTATGAATGGCTACACCTTC. The rearrangement joins TRBV20-1 to TRBJ1-2; D ambiguous. The CDR3 runs 13 residues. V was trimmed by 0 bases and J by 6 bases, leaving 11 bases between them. From germline, CDR1 is DFQATT and CDR2 SNEGSKA (reference sequence).

This clonotype was detected only a few times. The genes are TRBV20-1 and TRBJ2-3; 7 bases fit TRBD2. This CDR3 has 16 residues. The germline gives CDR1 DFQATT, CDR2 SNEGSKA (reference sequence). V lost 0 bases and J lost 2; bases outside the gene matches: 8. The CDR3 sequence is CSARDPRLALTDTQYF. Written as DNA, the CDR3 is TGCAGTGCTAGAGATCCCCGACTAGCACTCACAGATACGCAGTATTTT.

This clonotype was found many times. The V call is TRBV14, the J call TRBJ2-7, with TRBD1 matching over 7 bases. Germline values: CDR1 SGHDN, CDR2 FVKESK. V was pared by 4 bases and J by 0 bases, with 12 bases of the junction left unmatched. The length of the CDR3 is 17 residues. The CDR3, as DNA: TGTGCCAGCAGCCCAGGGGTGGTGGACAGGCGCTCCTACGAGCAGTACTTC. It codes for CASSPGVVDRRSYEQYF.

This clonotype showed up many times. This sequence joins TRBV5-1 and TRBJ2-5, with D perhaps given as TRBD1 or TRBD2 (5 bases each). With 3 bases removed from V and 1 base from J, the gap between germline ends came to 16 bases. CDR1 is SGHRS, CDR2 YFSETQ, per germline. This CDR3 region has 16 residues. The CDR3 protein is CASSSGQFGGQETQYF. The CDR3 DNA reads TGCGCCAGCAGCTCCGGCCAGTTTGGGGGCCAAGAGACCCAGTACTTC.

This clonotype has more than one count but fewer than ten. The chain has TRBV29-1 and TRBJ1-1; D is unresolved. Deletions cut 4 bases from V and 2 bases from J, with 8 bases between. The CDR3 contains 12 residues. Looked up from germline, CDR1 is SQVTM and CDR2 is ANQGSEA. The DNA for the CDR3 is TGCAGCGTTGGGCAGGCCAACACTGAAGCTTTCTTT. The encoded protein is CSVGQANTEAFF.

This clonotype was counted ten times or more. This rearrangement joins TRBV5-1 to TRBJ2-5, with D unclear. The CDR3 runs to 12 residues. CDR1 is SGHRS and CDR2 is YFSETQ in the germline V gene. Between the trimmed V and J ends, which lost 0 bases and 5 bases, there was a span of 5 bases. CDR3 in amino acids: CASSLAFETQYF. CDR3 in DNA: TGCGCCAGCAGCTTGGCTTTCGAGACCCAGTACTTC.

The rearrangement joins TRBV27 to TRBJ2-7; D unclear. V was pared by 1 base and J by 5 bases, with 9 bases between. Per germline, CDR1 MNHEY and CDR2 SMNVEV (reference sequence). CDR3 size: 13 residues. This chain's CDR3 is CASSLLPFHEQYV. DNA for the CDR3: TGTGCCAGCAGTTTATTACCCTTCCACGAGCAGTACGTC.

Many counts were recorded for this clonotype. The rearrangement joins TRBV20-1 to TRBJ2-7; a weak D match, TRBD2 (6 bases). Germline CDR1 is DFQATT and CDR2 is SNEGSKA (reference sequence). V was trimmed by 1 base and J by 3 bases, leaving 16 bases between them. CDR3 length equals 15 residues. The CDR3 DNA reads as TGCAGTGCTAGAGGGGCGGGACTCATACTCTACGAGCAGTACTTC. Its protein is CSARGAGLILYEQYF.

This clonotype was seen at least ten times. The CDR3 sequence: CASSFGATYEQYV. CDR3 in DNA: TGTGCCAGCAGTTTTGGCGCAACCTACGAGCAGTACGTC. The chain employs TRBV6-2 or TRBV6-3 and TRBJ2-7, with D uncertain. From germline, CDR1 is MNHEY and CDR2 SVGEGT. V dropped 4 bases and J dropped 2 bases, with 9 bases sitting between them. This CDR3 region has 13 residues.

In this sample, this clonotype turned up many times. The chain combines TRBV7-2 with TRBJ2-1; TRBD1 matches at 8 bases. This CDR3 is 14 amino acids long. V gave up 3 bases and J gave up 6 bases; unmatched junction bases: 4. Germline loops: CDR1 SGHTA, CDR2 FQGNSA. The CDR3 reads CASSFADRANEQFF. The CDR3 DNA reads TGTGCCAGCAGCTTTGCGGACAGGGCCAATGAGCAGTTCTTC.

The sample holds many counts of this clonotype. V and J are TRBV19 and TRBJ2-7; TRBD1 matches at 9 bases. Losses at the gene ends were 5 bases for V and 4 bases for J; bases not matched to a gene: 3. This CDR3 has 13 amino acids. Germline values: CDR1 LNHDA, CDR2 SQIVND (reference sequence). DNA of the CDR3: TGTGCCAGTAGTGTGGGACAGGGTTACGAGCAGTACGTC. Residues: CASSVGQGYEQYV.

This clonotype came up many times. V and J are TRBV28 and TRBJ2-1, with no clear D. The CDR3 is 15 residues long. The V gene lost 3 bases and the J gene lost 6 bases, with 15 bases spanning the gap. Germline V gene data show CDR1 as MDHEN and CDR2 as SYDVKM. CDR3 amino acids: CASSFTWLGSNEQFF. DNA of the CDR3: TGTGCCAGCAGTTTCACGTGGTTGGGAAGCAATGAGCAGTTCTTC.

This clonotype was counted many times. The chain is built from TRBV10-3 and TRBJ2-1; D is uncertain. Germline CDR1 and CDR2: ENHRY and SYGVKD. Trimming left V 6 bases short and J 9 bases short, with 18 bases between. This CDR3 region has 14 residues. The CDR3 spells CAIRGVDTSGEQFF. In DNA, the CDR3 is TGTGCCATCAGGGGCGTGGATACTTCGGGTGAGCAGTTCTTC.

This clonotype has at least ten counts. The V and J genes are TRBV28 and TRBJ2-4, with 8 bases identical to TRBD2. This CDR3 spans 15 amino acids. J lost 5 bases, V lost 2 bases, and 5 bases had no gene match. Germline V gene data show CDR1 as MDHEN and CDR2 as SYDVKM. For the CDR3, the DNA is TGTGCCAGCAGTTTAACCATCGGGAGGGAAAACATTCAGTACTTC. It yields the protein CASSLTIGRENIQYF.

Details on this clonotype: A much bigger clone sits one base away, suggesting this may be a read error. The CDR3 DNA reads as TGTGCCATCAGTGAGGCTATCTATGAGCAGTTCTTC. As protein: CAISEAIYEQFF. The J gene is TRBJ2-1, the V gene TRBV10-3; D is uncertain. V dropped 2 bases and J dropped 8 bases, with 7 bases sitting between them. The CDR3 has 12 amino acids. Germline V CDR1 and CDR2: ENHRY, SYGVKD.

The sample holds many counts of this clonotype. The chain is built from TRBV28 and TRBJ2-7; D might be TRBD1 (6 bases). The CDR3 runs 14 residues. Germline V CDR1 and CDR2: MDHEN, SYDVKM. The germline V and J ends were trimmed by 5 bases and 3 bases, with 14 bases remaining between them. CDR3 in amino acids: CASSTRTALYEQYV. In DNA form, the CDR3 reads TGTGCCAGCAGTACTCGGACAGCCCTCTACGAGCAGTACGTC.

This clonotype was observed at least ten times. This sequence joins TRBV3-1 and TRBJ1-1, with 8 bases aligning to TRBD1. After removal of 3 bases from V and 3 bases from J, the junction contained 6 bases not matched to a gene. There are 15 residues in the CDR3. CDR1 and CDR2 (germline): LGHDT, YNNKEL (reference sequence). CDR3 nucleotide sequence: TGTGCCAGCAGCCACCCGACAGGGGCAGACACTGAAGCTTTCTTT. Protein product: CASSHPTGADTEAFF.

The sample holds many counts of this clonotype. The chain employs TRBV20-1 and TRBJ2-1; 7 positions match TRBD2. The germline V gene has CDR1 DFQATT and CDR2 SNEGSKA (reference sequence). The ends lost 5 bases at V and 8 bases at J; junction bases unmatched: 3. The CDR3 runs to 11 residues. The DNA of the CDR3 is TGCAGTGCTGTTGCGGGGGATGAGCAGTTCTTC. This translates into CSAVAGDEQFF.

V usage is TRBV3-1 and J usage is TRBJ2-7, with D unresolved. V was trimmed by 3 bases and J by 7 bases, leaving 13 bases between them. This CDR3 spans 13 amino acids. Germline CDR1 LGHDT, CDR2 YNNKEL (reference sequence). This chain's CDR3 is CASSQRGVDEQYF. As DNA, the CDR3 is TGTGCCAGCAGCCAGCGTGGGGTCGATGAGCAGTACTTC.

In its sample, this clonotype was seen many times. This sequence joins TRBV5-6 and TRBJ1-4; D not certain. This CDR3 comprises 15 residues. The germline gives CDR1 SGHDT, CDR2 YYEEEE. Between the trimmed V and J ends, which lost 4 bases and 7 bases, there was a span of 17 bases. The CDR3 coding sequence is TGTGCCAGCAGCCCACCGGGGAGCCAGAGTGAAAAACTGTTTTTT. Its protein product is CASSPPGSQSEKLFF.

On this clonotype: It may be a read error: a sequence one base away is much more abundant. The J gene is TRBJ1-1, the V gene TRBV20-1, with 8 bases identical to TRBD1. V trimming: 3 bases; J trimming: 3 bases; junction bases outside the gene matches: 21. This CDR3 spans 19 amino acids. From germline, CDR1 is DFQATT and CDR2 SNEGSKA (reference sequence). The CDR3 DNA is TGCAGTGCTAGGGCGGCCGCGCGGACAGGGCGTCTTGGGGACACTGAAGCTTTCTTT. Its translation is CSARAAARTGRLGDTEAFF.

This clonotype was seen at least ten times. The J gene is TRBJ2-7, the V gene TRBV13, with 13 bases lining up with TRBD2. Germline loops: CDR1 PRHDT, CDR2 FYEKMQ (reference sequence). The CDR3 extends over 15 amino acids. V gave up 5 bases and J gave up 12 bases; unmatched junction bases: 13. The CDR3 spells CASSQRLAGGPKGYF. The CDR3 DNA reads as TGTGCCAGCAGCCAAAGACTAGCGGGGGGACCAAAAGGGTACTTC.

This clonotype was seen repeatedly, ten times or more. The chain carries TRBV20-1 and TRBJ2-2; D might be TRBD2 (6 bases). Germline CDR1 DFQATT, CDR2 SNEGSKA (reference sequence). This CDR3 contains 15 residues. Trimming took 3 bases from V and 4 from J, leaving 15 bases between them. In nucleotides, the CDR3 is TGCAGTGCTAGTATTGGAGGGCAGGGCACCGGGGAGCTGTTTTTT. Its translation: CSASIGGQGTGELFF.

The sample holds many counts of this clonotype. The chain uses TRBV12-3 or TRBV12-4 and TRBJ2-1; D is possibly TRBD1 (7 bases). This CDR3 contains 14 residues. Trimming removed 11 bases at V and 4 bases at J, with 18 bases between. The CDR3 DNA reads as TGTGCCTGTGCAAGGGCAGGGGGGTACAATGAGCAGTTCTTC. It translates to CACARAGGYNEQFF.

This clonotype was seen many times. The chain uses TRBV19 and TRBJ1-2, with D unclear. V lost 5 bases, J lost 2 bases, and 15 bases lay in between. Germline lookup yields CDR1 LNHDA and CDR2 SQIVND (reference sequence). This CDR3 contains 15 residues. The CDR3 DNA reads as TGTGCCAGTAGTCGGTTCGGGGATGCGAACTATGGCTACACCTTC. This sequence encodes CASSRFGDANYGYTF.

This clonotype showed up many times. The chain is built from TRBV7-3 and TRBJ2-1; D possibly corresponds to TRBD1 (5 bases). The germline V and J ends were trimmed by 6 bases and 0 bases, with 12 bases remaining between them. The CDR3 covers 15 residues. CDR1 and CDR2 from the germline V gene are SGHTA and FQGTGA. CDR3 sequence reads: CASRTQGGSYNEQFF. The DNA for the CDR3 is TGTGCCAGCAGAACCCAGGGTGGCTCCTACAATGAGCAGTTCTTC.

This clonotype was counted many times. J is TRBJ2-2 and V is TRBV7-8; 8 bases align to TRBD1. This CDR3 spans 16 amino acids. V lost 3 bases and J lost 7; bases outside the gene matches: 10. Germline CDR1 reads SGHVS; CDR2 reads FQNEAQ. The CDR3 nucleotides are TGTGCCAGCAGCTTGAAGACAGGGGTGGAAGGCGGGGAGCTGTTTTTT. Protein sequence: CASSLKTGVEGGELFF.